The source of this T cell receptor beta chain is a study of blood T cell repertoires in COVID-19. Background on the study: Collection of acute and convalescent COVID-19 samples took place in the United States, Italy and Spain. Sources were T cells, B-cell-depleted T cells, or PBMCs; the material itself was cDNA or gDNA.

The CDR3 totals 14 residues. The J segment lost 5 bases and the V segment lost 4 bases, leaving 4 bases of the junction unmatched. Germline V lookup: CDR1 KGHDR, CDR2 SFDVKD. Only in-frame clones appear in the TCRdb table, and some are missing; sequencing was by immunoSEQ multiplex PCR. The table records 150,000 to 200,000 clones, approximately 87% of them present only once. This chain connects TRBV24-1 to TRBJ1-2; 9 nucleotides agree with TRBD1. Material for sequencing was peripheral blood. The clonotype was recovered from a man aged 18 to 29 with active or convalescent COVID-19. The CDR3 bases are TGTGCCACCAGTGACGGGACAGGGATGTATGGCTACACCTTC. It codes for CATSDGTGMYGYTF.